This T cell receptor (beta chain) was captured by sequencing in a study of blood T cell repertoires in COVID-19. Study in general: Spain, Italy and the United States supplied samples that represented acute and convalescent COVID-19. The cDNA or gDNA used as material had been derived from T cells, B-cell-depleted T cells, or PBMCs.

The count of this clone is one. This table comes from immunoSEQ multiplex PCR, and its TCRdb copy is limited to in-frame clones, with some not included. This repertoire shows about 270,000 clones, about nine tenths found once; its top ten account for roughly 1.9%. V gave up 4 bases and J gave up 9 bases; unmatched junction bases: 10. The CDR3 has 15 amino acids. Germline assignment: CDR1 SGHAT and CDR2 FQNNGV. Cohort 3 donors counted as recovered after two negative PCRs, clearance, or resolved symptoms. The receptor's source is a woman aged 55-75 years who had recovered from COVID-19. The chain recombines TRBV11-2 with TRBJ2-1; 9 bases align to TRBD1. Material for sequencing was PBMCs or T cells enriched from blood (not recorded which). CDR3 region: CASSSGTGRFGEQFF. As DNA, the CDR3 is TGTGCCAGCAGCTCCGGGACAGGGAGATTTGGTGAGCAGTTCTTC.